This T cell receptor (beta chain) emerged from a study of T cell repertoires and HLA-DP antigens. The CDR3 loop spans 18 amino acids. In germline, CDR1 is LNHDA, CDR2 SQIVND (reference sequence). After removal of 3 bases from V and 2 bases from J, the junction contained 13 bases not matched to a gene. Data came from immunoSEQ multiplex PCR; TCRdb stores just in-frame clones and leaves some out. The sample lists 3,000 to 4,000 clones; more than 65% were seen once. HeLa cells expressing allogeneic DPB1 restimulated the roughly 15-day-expanded CD4+ cells for 24 h. Retrovirally transduced HeLa cells with HLA-DPA1/DPB1, HLA-DM, invariant chain and CD80 served as stimulators.

The sample comprised CD137- CD4+ T cells from cultured PBMCs. The chain recombines TRBV19 with TRBJ1-2; 9 bases are shared with TRBD1. This TCR was sampled from a woman aged 18-29 years in good health and CMV-seronegative. The CDR3 region is CASSITTGGGWINYGYTF. CDR3 nucleotide sequence: TGTGCCAGTAGTATCACTACAGGGGGCGGATGGATAAACTATGGCTACACCTTC.